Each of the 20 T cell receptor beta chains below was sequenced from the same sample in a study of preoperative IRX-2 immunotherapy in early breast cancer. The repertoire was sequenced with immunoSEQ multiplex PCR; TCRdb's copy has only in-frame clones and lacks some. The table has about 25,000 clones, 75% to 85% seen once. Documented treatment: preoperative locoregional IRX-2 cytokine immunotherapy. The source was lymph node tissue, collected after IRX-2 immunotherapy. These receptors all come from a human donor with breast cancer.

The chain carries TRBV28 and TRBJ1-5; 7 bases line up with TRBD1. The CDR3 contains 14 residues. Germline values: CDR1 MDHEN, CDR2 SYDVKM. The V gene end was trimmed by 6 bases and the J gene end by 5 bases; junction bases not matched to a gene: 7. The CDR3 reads CASRSHQGDQPQHF. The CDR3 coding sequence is TGTGCCAGCAGGTCCCATCAGGGGGATCAGCCCCAGCATTTT.

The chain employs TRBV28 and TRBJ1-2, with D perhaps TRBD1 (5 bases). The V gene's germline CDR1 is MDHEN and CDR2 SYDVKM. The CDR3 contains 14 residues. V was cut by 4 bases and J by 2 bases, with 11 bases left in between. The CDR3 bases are TGTGCCAGCAGTTGGGGGACGGTGAACTATGGCTACACCTTC. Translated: CASSWGTVNYGYTF.

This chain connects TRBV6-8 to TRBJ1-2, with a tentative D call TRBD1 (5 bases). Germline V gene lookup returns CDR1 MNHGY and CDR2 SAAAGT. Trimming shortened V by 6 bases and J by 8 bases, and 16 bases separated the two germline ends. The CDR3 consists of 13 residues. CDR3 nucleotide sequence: TGTGCCAGCAGGTTCAGGGCCTCCGGCGGCTACACCTTC. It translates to CASRFRASGGYTF.

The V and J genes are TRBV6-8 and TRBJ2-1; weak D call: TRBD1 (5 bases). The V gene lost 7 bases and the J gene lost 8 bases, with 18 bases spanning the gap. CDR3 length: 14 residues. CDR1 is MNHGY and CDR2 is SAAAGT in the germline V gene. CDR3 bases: TGTGCCAGCACCTTACAGGCCGGTTGGGATGAGCAGTTCTTC. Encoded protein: CASTLQAGWDEQFF.

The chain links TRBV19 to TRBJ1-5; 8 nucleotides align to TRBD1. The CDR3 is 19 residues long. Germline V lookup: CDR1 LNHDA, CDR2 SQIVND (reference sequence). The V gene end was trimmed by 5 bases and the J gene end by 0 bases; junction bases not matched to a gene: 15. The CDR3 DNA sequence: TGTGCCAGTAGTCACCGACAGGGGAAGTCCGGATATAGCAATCAGCCCCAGCATTTT. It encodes CASSHRQGKSGYSNQPQHF. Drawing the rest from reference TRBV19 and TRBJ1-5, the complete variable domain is DGGITQSPKYLFRKEGQNVTLSCEQNLNHDAMYWYRQDPGQGLRLIYYSQIVNDFQKGDIAEGYSVSREKKESFPLTVTSAQKNPTAFYLCASSHRQGKSGYSNQPQHFGDGTRLSIL.

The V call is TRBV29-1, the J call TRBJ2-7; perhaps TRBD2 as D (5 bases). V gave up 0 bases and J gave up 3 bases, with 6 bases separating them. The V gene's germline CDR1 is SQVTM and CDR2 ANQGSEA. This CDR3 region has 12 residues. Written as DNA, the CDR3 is TGCAGCGTTGAAGACGGGAACTACGAGCAGTACGTC. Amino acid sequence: CSVEDGNYEQYV.

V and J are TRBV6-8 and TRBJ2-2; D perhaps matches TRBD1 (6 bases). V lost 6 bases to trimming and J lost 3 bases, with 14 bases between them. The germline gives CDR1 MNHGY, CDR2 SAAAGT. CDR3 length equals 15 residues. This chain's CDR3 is CASRYRVLDTGELFF. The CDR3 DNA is TGTGCCAGCAGATACAGGGTGTTGGACACCGGGGAGCTGTTTTTT.

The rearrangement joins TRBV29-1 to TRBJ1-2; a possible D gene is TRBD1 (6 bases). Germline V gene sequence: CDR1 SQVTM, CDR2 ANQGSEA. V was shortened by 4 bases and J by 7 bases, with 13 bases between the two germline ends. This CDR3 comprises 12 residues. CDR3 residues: CSVGQAQGGYTF. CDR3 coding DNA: TGCAGCGTTGGACAGGCCCAGGGTGGCTACACCTTC.

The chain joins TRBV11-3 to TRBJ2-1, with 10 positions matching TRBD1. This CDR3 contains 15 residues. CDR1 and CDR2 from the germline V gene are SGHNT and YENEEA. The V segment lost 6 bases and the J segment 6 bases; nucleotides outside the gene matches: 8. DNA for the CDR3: TGTGCCAGCAGTCCCGACAGGGGGCGCTTCAATGAGCAGTTCTTC. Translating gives CASSPDRGRFNEQFF.

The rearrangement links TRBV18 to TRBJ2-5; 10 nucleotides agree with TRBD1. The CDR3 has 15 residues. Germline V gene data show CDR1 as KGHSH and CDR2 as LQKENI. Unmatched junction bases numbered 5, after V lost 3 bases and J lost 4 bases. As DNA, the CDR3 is TGTGCCAGCTCACCGAGACAGGGGGCCGGAGAGACCCAGTACTTC. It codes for CASSPRQGAGETQYF.

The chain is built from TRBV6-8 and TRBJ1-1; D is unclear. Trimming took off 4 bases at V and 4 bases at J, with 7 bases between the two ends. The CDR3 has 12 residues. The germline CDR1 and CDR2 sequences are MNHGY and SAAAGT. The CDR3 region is CASSSGSTEAFF. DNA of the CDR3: TGTGCCAGCAGTTCGGGTTCCACTGAAGCTTTCTTT.

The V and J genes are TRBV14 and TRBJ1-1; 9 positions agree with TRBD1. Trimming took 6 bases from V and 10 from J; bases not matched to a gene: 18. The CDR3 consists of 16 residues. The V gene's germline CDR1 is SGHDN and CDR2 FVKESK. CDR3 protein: CASSQMPDRGRGRAFF. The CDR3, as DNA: TGTGCCAGCAGTCAAATGCCGGACAGGGGTCGTGGTAGAGCTTTCTTT.

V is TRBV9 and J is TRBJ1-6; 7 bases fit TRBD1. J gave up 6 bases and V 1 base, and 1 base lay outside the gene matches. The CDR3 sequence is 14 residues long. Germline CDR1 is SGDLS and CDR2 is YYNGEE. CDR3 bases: TGTGCCAGCAGCGTATCAGGGGGTAATTCACCCCTCCACTTT. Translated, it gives CASSVSGGNSPLHF.

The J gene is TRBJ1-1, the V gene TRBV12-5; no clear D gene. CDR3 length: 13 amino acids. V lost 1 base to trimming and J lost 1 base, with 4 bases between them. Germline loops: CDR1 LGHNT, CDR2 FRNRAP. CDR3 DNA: TGTGCTAGTGGTTTGGGACAGAACACTGAAGCTTTCTTT. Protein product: CASGLGQNTEAFF.

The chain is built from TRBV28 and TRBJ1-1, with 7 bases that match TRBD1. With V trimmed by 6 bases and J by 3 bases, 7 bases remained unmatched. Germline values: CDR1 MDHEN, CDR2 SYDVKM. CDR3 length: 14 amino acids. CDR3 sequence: CASSQTGIYTEAFF. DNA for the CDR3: TGTGCCAGCAGCCAGACAGGGATTTACACTGAAGCTTTCTTT.

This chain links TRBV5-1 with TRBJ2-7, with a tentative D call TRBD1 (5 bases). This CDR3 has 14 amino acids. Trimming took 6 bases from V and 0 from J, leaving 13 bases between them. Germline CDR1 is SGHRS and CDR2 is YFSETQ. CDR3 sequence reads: CASMEQASSYEQYF. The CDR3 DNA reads TGCGCCAGCATGGAACAGGCCAGCTCCTACGAGCAGTACTTC.

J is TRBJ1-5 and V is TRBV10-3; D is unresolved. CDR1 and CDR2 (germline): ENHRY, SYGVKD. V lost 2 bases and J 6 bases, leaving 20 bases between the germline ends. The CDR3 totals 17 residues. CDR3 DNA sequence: TGTGCCATCAGTGAGGGTCTAGGTCTTCGGGAGAGTCAGCCCCAGCATTTT. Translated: CAISEGLGLRESQPQHF.

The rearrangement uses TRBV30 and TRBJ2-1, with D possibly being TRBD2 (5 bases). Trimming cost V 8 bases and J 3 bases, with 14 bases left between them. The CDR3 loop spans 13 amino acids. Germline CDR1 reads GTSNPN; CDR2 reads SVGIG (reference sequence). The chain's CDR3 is CAQSSEGYNEQFF. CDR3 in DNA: TGTGCCCAAAGTTCTGAGGGCTACAATGAGCAGTTCTTC.

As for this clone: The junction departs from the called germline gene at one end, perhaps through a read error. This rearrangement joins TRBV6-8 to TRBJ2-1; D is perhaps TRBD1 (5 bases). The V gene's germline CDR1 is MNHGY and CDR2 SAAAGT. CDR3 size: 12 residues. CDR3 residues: CAISASRVKQFF. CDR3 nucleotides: TGTGCCATCAGTGCGAGCAGGGTTAAGCAGTTCTTC.

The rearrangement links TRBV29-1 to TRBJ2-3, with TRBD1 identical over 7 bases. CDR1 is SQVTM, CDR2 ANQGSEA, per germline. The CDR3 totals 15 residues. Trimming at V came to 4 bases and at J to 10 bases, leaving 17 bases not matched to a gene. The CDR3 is CSVASLGGSGVPQYF. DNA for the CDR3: TGCAGCGTTGCTAGTTTAGGGGGCTCGGGTGTGCCGCAGTATTTT.